The clone carrying this TCR beta chain was recorded once. Its antigen is not identified. Other DNA variants within this sample encode the same CDR3. The naive CD8 fraction comprised CD45RO-negative cells positively selected for CCR7 and excluded terminally differentiated effector memory CD45RA+ cells. Trimming left V 1 base short and J 4 bases short, with 8 bases between. Germline assignment: CDR1 SNHLY and CDR2 FYNNEI. The CDR3 contains 14 residues. The data derive from a study of shared clonotypes between healthy human individuals. Some clones are missing from TCRdb's copy, which holds only in-frame ones; the method was immunoSEQ multiplex PCR. The table lists about 2 million clones, roughly 94% of them singletons. Notes on the study in general: Though the depth was large, rarefaction showed that sorted-subset sequencing was incomplete. Non-shared clonotypes had lower generation probabilities than those shared by all four donors.

Sequenced input: naive CD8+ T cells sorted from blood. This receptor was obtained from a man aged 18 to 35 in good health. The rearrangement joins TRBV2 to TRBJ1-5; D may be TRBD1 (5 bases). In DNA form, the CDR3 reads TGTGCCAGCAGTGAAGGACAGTTTAATCAGCCCCAGCATTTT. Its translation: CASSEGQFNQPQHF.